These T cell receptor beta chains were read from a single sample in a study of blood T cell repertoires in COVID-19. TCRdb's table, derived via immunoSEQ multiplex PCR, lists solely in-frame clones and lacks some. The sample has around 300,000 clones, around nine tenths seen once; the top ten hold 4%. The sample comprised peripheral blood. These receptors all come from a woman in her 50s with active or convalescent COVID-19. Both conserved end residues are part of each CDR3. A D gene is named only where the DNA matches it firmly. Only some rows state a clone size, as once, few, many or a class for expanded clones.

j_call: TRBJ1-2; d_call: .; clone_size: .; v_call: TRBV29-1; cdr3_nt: TGCAGCGTTGGAGGGAGGCTACAGTTCGATGGCTACACCTTC; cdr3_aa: CSVGGRLQFDGYTF
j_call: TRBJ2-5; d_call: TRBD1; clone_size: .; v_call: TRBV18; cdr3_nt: TGTGCCAGCTCACCCGGGACAGGGTCAGAGACCCAGTACTTC; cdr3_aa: CASSPGTGSETQYF
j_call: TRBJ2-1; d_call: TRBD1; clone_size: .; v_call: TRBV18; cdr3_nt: TGTGCCAGCTCAGAGCAGATCCGGGACAGCTCCTACAATGAGCAGTTCTTC; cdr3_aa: CASSEQIRDSSYNEQFF
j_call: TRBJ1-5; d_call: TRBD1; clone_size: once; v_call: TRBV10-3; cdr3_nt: TGTGCCATCAGTGCGGGACAGGGGGCCGGGCAGCCCCAGCATTTT; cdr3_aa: CAISAGQGAGQPQHF
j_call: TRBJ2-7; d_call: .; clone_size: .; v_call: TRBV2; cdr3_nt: TGTGCCAGCAAGACTAACGGGCAGTCCTACGAGCAGTACTTC; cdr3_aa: CASKTNGQSYEQYF
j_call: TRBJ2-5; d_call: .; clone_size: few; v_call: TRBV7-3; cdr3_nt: TGTGCCAGCAGCTTATCGGGAGTTGAGACCCAGTACTTC; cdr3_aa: CASSLSGVETQYF
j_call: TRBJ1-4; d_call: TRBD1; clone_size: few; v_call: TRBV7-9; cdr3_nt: TGTGCCAGCAGCCCCCTAGCGGGACAGGGGGCGTTCTGGAGTGAAAAACTGTTTTTT; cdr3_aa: CASSPLAGQGAFWSEKLFF
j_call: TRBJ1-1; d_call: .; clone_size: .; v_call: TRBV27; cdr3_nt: TGTGCCAGCAGTTCGCGCAGGGGAAACACTGAAGCTTTCTTT; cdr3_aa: CASSSRRGNTEAFF
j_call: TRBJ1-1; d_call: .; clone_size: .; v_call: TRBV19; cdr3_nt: TGTGCCAGTAGTATAGGGCTCGGGTTGGGCACTGAAGCTTTCTTT; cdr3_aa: CASSIGLGLGTEAFF
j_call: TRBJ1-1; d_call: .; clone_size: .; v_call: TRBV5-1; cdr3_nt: TGCGCCAGCACCCTTGGAGAGAACACTGAAGCTTTCTTT; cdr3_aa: CASTLGENTEAFF
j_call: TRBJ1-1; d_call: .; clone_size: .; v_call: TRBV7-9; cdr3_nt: TGTGCCAGCAGCTTGCAGGGTGAAGCTTTCTTT; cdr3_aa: CASSLQGEAFF
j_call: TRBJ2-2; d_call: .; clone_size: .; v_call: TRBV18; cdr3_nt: TGTGCCAGCCCCCCCGTGGACAGAAACACCGGGGAGCTGTTTTTT; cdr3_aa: CASPPVDRNTGELFF
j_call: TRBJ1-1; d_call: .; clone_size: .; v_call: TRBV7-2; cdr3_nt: TGTGCCAGCAGCCCAGGCGTGGGTGAAGCTTTCTTT; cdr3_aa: CASSPGVGEAFF
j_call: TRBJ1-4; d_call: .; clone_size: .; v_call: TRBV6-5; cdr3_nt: TGTGCCAGCAGGCCCCAGGGGATGGCTAATGAAAAACTGTTTTTT; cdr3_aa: CASRPQGMANEKLFF
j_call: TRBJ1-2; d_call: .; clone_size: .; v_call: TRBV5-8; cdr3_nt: TGTGCCAGCAGCTTGGAGGGGCGGTCTAACTATGGCTACACCTTC; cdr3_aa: CASSLEGRSNYGYTF
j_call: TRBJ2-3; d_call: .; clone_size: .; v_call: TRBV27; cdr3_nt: TGTGCCAGCAGTCTAGTACAGGTCCCAGATACGCAGTATTTT; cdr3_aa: CASSLVQVPDTQYF
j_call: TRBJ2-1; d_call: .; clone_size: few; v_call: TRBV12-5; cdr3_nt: TGTGCTAGTGGTTTGGGAGTGAGCGTAGTGCAGGGGGAGCAGTTCTTC; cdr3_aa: CASGLGVSVVQGEQFF
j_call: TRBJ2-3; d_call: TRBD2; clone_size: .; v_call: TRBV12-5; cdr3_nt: TGTGCTAGTGGAGGGACTAGCGGTCCCACAGATACGCAGTATTTT; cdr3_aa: CASGGTSGPTDTQYF
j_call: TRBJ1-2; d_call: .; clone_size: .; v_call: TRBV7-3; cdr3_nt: TGTGCCAGCAGCCTAAGACAGGACATCTATGGCTACACCTTC; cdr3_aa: CASSLRQDIYGYTF
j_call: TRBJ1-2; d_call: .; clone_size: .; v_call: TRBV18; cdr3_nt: TGTGCCAGCTCACCAAGCGGGGCCCTGGACTATGGCTACACCTTC; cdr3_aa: CASSPSGALDYGYTF
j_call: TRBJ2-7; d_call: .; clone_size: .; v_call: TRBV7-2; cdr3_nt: TGTGCCAGCAGCTTCGCAAAAAGCCCCTCCTACGAGCAGTACTTC; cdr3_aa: CASSFAKSPSYEQYF
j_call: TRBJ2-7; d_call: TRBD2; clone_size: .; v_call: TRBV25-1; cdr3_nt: TGTGCCAGCAGTGAACTAGCGGCGGCCTACGAGCAGTACTTC; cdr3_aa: CASSELAAAYEQYF
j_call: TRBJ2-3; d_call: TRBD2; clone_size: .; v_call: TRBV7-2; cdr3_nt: TGTGCCAGCAGCTTAGTTAGCGGGAGTCCCGGGGATCCAGATACGCAGTATTTT; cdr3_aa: CASSLVSGSPGDPDTQYF
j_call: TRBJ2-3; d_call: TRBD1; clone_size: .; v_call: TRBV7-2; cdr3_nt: TGTGCCAGCACCTCAGGGGGCGATGCAAATACGCAGTATTTT; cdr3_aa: CASTSGGDANTQYF